These T cell receptor beta chains were read from a single sample in a study of graft-versus-host responses after intestinal transplantation. The antigens these receptors bind are not known. Only in-frame clones appear in the TCRdb table, and some are missing; sequencing was by immunoSEQ multiplex PCR. The data show about 96,000 clones, approximately 90% seen once. The sample in question was unstimulated CD4+ T cells sorted from spleen or lymph node cells, obtained before intestinal transplant. These receptors were obtained from a human donor who received an intestinal transplant. The CDR3 runs from the conserved cysteine through the conserved F or W. A D gene is named only where the DNA matches it firmly. Where a row states a size, it is once, few, many or the class of an expanded clone; other rows omit it.

few	TRBV10-3	.	TRBJ2-5	TGTGCCATCGGGGGGGCCCAGGAGACCCAGTACTTC	CAIGGAQETQYF
.	TRBV6-1	TRBD1	TRBJ2-2	TGTGCCAGCAGATGGGACAGGGGGGCCGGGGAGCTGTTTTTT	CASRWDRGAGELFF
once	TRBV19	TRBD1	TRBJ1-2	TGTGCCAGTAGTACCTACGGACAGGACGGAAACTATGGCTACACCTTC	CASSTYGQDGNYGYTF
.	TRBV7-2	TRBD1	TRBJ1-1	TGTGCCAGCAGCTTAAACAGGGGCACTGAAGCTTTCTTT	CASSLNRGTEAFF
.	TRBV10-3	TRBD1	TRBJ2-7	TGTGCCATCAGAGGACAGGGGGCGGACAACTACGAGCAGTACTTC	CAIRGQGADNYEQYF
.	TRBV5-1	TRBD1	TRBJ1-1	TGCGCCAGCAGCTTGCGGCAGGGGGTGAACACTGAAGCTTTCTTT	CASSLRQGVNTEAFF
.	TRBV5-5	.	TRBJ2-6	TGTGCCAGCAGCTTCGGCAGGGAATGGTCTGGGGCCAACGTCCTGACTTTC	CASSFGREWSGANVLTF
.	TRBV4-1	.	TRBJ2-5	TGCGCCAGCAGCCAAGGGAATGGTCGGGGTATTGGAGAGACCCAGTACTTC	CASSQGNGRGIGETQYF
once	TRBV6-1	TRBD1	TRBJ1-1	TGTGCCAGCAGTCTACAGGGGACCACTGAAGCTTTCTTT	CASSLQGTTEAFF
once	TRBV6-1	.	TRBJ1-3	TGTGCCAGCAGTGAAGTGGCGGTGGATTCTGGAAACACCATATATTTT	CASSEVAVDSGNTIYF
.	TRBV28	TRBD1	TRBJ2-2	TGTGCCAGCAGTTTTCGGGTCGGAAAGCAGGGGGCCGGGGAGCTGTTTTTT	CASSFRVGKQGAGELFF
.	TRBV6-1	TRBD1	TRBJ2-7	TGTGCCAGCAGTCCTCGGGACAGCTCCTACGAGCAGTACTTC	CASSPRDSSYEQYF
.	TRBV30	.	TRBJ1-4	TGTGCCTGGAGTGCACAGGGTATGGGCGAAAAACTGTTTTTT	CAWSAQGMGEKLFF
.	TRBV30	.	TRBJ1-2	TGTGCCTGGAGTGTACAGTCCTATGGCTACACCTTC	CAWSVQSYGYTF
.	TRBV5-1	.	TRBJ2-7	TGCGCCAGCAGAGCAACAGGGTATTCCTACGAGCAGTACTTC	CASRATGYSYEQYF
.	TRBV18	.	TRBJ1-5	TGTGCCAGCTCACCAGATCCAGGGAATCAGCCCCAGCATTTT	CASSPDPGNQPQHF
.	TRBV18	TRBD1	TRBJ2-1	TGTGCCAGCTCAGCCGACAGGGCGAGCTCCTACAATGAGCAGTTCTTC	CASSADRASSYNEQFF
.	TRBV30	.	TRBJ2-7	TGTGCCTGGAGACAGGGTTACGAGCAGTACTTC	CAWRQGYEQYF
.	TRBV5-1	.	TRBJ2-2	TGCGCCAGCAGCCGATTCCTAGCAGTGAACACCGGGGAGCTGTTTTTT	CASSRFLAVNTGELFF
once	TRBV2	TRBD2	TRBJ2-3	TGTGCCAGCAGATCCGGGACTAGCGGGGCAGATACGCAGTATTTT	CASRSGTSGADTQYF
.	TRBV5-1	TRBD1	TRBJ1-6	TGCGCCAGCAGCTTGGATGGACAGGGGGCTCAAATAGCCCATTCACCCCTCCACTTT	CASSLDGQGAQIAHSPLHF
.	TRBV9	.	TRBJ1-1	TGTGCCAGCAGCGTAGCTCGAGGGGGGAACACTGAAGCTTTCTTT	CASSVARGGNTEAFF
.	TRBV28	.	TRBJ1-6	TGTGCCAGCAGTTTGTTCCGTAGCGAGACCCTTTCACCCCTCCACTTT	CASSLFRSETLSPLHF
.	TRBV7-6	.	TRBJ2-5	TGTGCCAGCAGCTCCACGTCTAGTGGGACCCAGTACTTC	CASSSTSSGTQYF
.	TRBV30	.	TRBJ1-2	TGTGCCTGGAGTGTACAGGGTGGCTACACCTTC	CAWSVQGGYTF
.	TRBV27	.	TRBJ1-2	TGTGCCAGCAGTTTATTTCCGGGAATTCGTGGCTACACCTTC	CASSLFPGIRGYTF
.	TRBV4-2	.	TRBJ2-7	TGTGCCAGCAGCCAAGGGGACACGCTCTACGAGCAGTACTTC	CASSQGDTLYEQYF
.	TRBV28	.	TRBJ1-5	TGTGCCAGCAGTCTCCATCAGCCCCAGCATTTT	CASSLHQPQHF
.	TRBV7-9	.	TRBJ1-4	TGTGCCAGCAGCTTAGTCGGGGAGAATGAAAAACTGTTTTTT	CASSLVGENEKLFF
.	TRBV2	.	TRBJ2-7	TGTGCCAGCAGTGTCCTGACAGGGGTGGGACTACGAGGGCAGTACTTC	CASSVLTGVGLRGQYF
.	TRBV11-3	.	TRBJ2-1	TGTGCCTCGAGCCCCGACTCCTACAATGAGCAGTTCTTC	CASSPDSYNEQFF
.	TRBV4-1	TRBD1	TRBJ2-5	TGCGCCAGCAGCCAGACAGGGATACGAGAGACCCAGTACTTC	CASSQTGIRETQYF
.	TRBV5-1	.	TRBJ2-2	TGCGCCAGCATGGCCCCAGGGGCGAACACCGGGGAGCTGTTTTTT	CASMAPGANTGELFF
.	TRBV6-6	TRBD1	TRBJ2-7	TGTGCCAGCAGTTACGATGTCAGGGGGTACGAGCAGTACTTC	CASSYDVRGYEQYF
.	TRBV28	TRBD1	TRBJ2-7	TGTGCCAGCAGCCGACAGGGGAGATACGAGCAGTACTTC	CASSRQGRYEQYF
.	TRBV19	.	TRBJ1-2	TGTGCCAGTAGTATCGCCAGCGCCGAAACTTATGGCTACACCTTC	CASSIASAETYGYTF
.	TRBV28	.	TRBJ1-1	TGTGCCAGCACGGAGTCTCTTATGAACACTGAAGCTTTCTTT	CASTESLMNTEAFF
once	TRBV9	TRBD2	TRBJ2-5	TGTGCCAGCAGCGTAAGTTTAACGGCGGGAGGCCAAGAGACCCAGTACTTC	CASSVSLTAGGQETQYF